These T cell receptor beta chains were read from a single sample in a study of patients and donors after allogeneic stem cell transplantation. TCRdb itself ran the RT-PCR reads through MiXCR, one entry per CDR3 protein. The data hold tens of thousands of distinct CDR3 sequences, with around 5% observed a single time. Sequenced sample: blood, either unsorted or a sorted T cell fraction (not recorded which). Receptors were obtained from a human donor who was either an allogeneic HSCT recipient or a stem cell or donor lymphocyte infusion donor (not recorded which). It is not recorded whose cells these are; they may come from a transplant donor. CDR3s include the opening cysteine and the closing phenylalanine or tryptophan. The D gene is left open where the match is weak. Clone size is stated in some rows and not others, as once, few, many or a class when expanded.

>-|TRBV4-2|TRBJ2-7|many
TGTGCCAGCAGCCAGGATGGTACCCCGAACTTC
CASSQDGTPNF
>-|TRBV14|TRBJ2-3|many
TGTGCCAGCAGCCAAGGAAATACGCAGTATTTT
CASSQGNTQYF
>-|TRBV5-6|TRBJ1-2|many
TGTGCCAGCAGCCCGACTGACAGGCCCAACTATGGCTACACCTTC
CASSPTDRPNYGYTF
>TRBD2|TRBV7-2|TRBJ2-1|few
TGTGCCAGCAGCTTTACGGGAGGCAATGAGCAGTTCTTC
CASSFTGGNEQFF
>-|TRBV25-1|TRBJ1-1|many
TGTGCCAGCAGTCTAGTCGGTGCTGAAGCTTTCTTT
CASSLVGAEAFF
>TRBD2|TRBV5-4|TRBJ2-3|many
TGTGCCAGCAGCTTTCGGGCTAGCGGGGTGAGCACAGATACGCAGTATTTT
CASSFRASGVSTDTQYF
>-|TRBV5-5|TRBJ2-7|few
TGTGCCAGCAGTCCACCGGGACAATTCCACGAGCAGTACTTC
CASSPPGQFHEQYF
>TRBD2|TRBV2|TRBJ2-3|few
TGTGCCAGCAGACCTCGAGCGGGAGAGGTCACAGATACGCAGTATTTT
CASRPRAGEVTDTQYF
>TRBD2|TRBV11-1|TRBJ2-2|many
TGTGCCAGCAGCTTATTAGGCGGGAGGACCTCACAGAACACCGGGGAGCTGTTTTTT
CASSLLGGRTSQNTGELFF
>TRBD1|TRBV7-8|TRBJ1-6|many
TGTGCCAGCAGCTCACAGGGGGGGGCTAATTCACCCCTCCACTTT
CASSSQGGANSPLHF
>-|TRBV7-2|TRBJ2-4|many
TGTGCCAGCAGCCCGACGCTCCTGACAAACATTCAGTACTTC
CASSPTLLTNIQYF
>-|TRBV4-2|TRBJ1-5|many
TGTGCCAGCAGCCAAGATGAGTGGGGGAATCAGCCCCAGCATTTT
CASSQDEWGNQPQHF
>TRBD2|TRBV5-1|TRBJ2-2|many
TGCGCCAGCAGCTTGGACGGACTAGCGTATGGCGGGGAGCTGTTTTTT
CASSLDGLAYGGELFF
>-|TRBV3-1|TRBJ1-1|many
TGTGCCAGCAGCCAAGATCTTTGGAACACTGAAGCTTTCTTT
CASSQDLWNTEAFF
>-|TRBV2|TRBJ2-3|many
TGTGCCAGCAGTTTTGGTATAGATACGCAGTATTTT
CASSFGIDTQYF
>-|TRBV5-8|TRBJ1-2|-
TGTGCCAGCAGCTCGGGGGACGGCTACAACTATGGCTACACCTTC
CASSSGDGYNYGYTF
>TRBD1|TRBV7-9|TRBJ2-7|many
TGTGCCAGCAGTGCGAGGGACAGCCTCTCCTACGAGCAGTACTTC
CASSARDSLSYEQYF
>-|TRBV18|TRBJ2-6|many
TGTGCCAGCTCACCAACTAGGGGTACGGGGGCCAACGTCCTGACTTTC
CASSPTRGTGANVLTF
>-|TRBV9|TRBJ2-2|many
TGTGCCAGCAGCCACAACACCGGGGAGCTGTTTTTT
CASSHNTGELFF
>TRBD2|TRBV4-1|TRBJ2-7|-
TGCGCCAGCAGCCTCCGGGGCGGGAGTGAGTACGAGCAGTACTTC
CASSLRGGSEYEQYF
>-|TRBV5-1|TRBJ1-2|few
TGCGCCAGCAGCTTGGCTAGGACAGACAGCGGCTACACCTTC
CASSLARTDSGYTF
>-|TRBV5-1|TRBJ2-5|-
TGCGCCAGCAGAGGACTACCCCAAGAGACCCAGTACTTC
CASRGLPQETQYF
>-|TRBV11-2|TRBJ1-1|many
TGTGCCAGCAGACCTCCTAACAGGGACGTGACTGAAGCTTTCTTT
CASRPPNRDVTEAFF
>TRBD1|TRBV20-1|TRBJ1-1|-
TGCAGTGCTAGAGATCCTCCGCGGGAAAGGACAGGAGCTTTCTTT
CSARDPPRERTGAFF
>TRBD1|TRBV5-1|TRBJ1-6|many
TGCGCCAGCAGCACAGGGGGCTATAATTCACCCCTCCACTTT
CASSTGGYNSPLHF
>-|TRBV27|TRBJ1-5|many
TGTGCCAGCAGAAGGGGTGGAGGCCAGCCCCAGCATTTT
CASRRGGGQPQHF
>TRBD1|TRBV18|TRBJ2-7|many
TGTGCCAGCTCACAGGGACAGGGGTTGAGCGAGCAGTACTTC
CASSQGQGLSEQYF
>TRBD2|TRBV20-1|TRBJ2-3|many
TGCAGTGCTAGTTCTTCCGGGACTAGCGGGTATGATGATACGCAGTATTTT
CSASSSGTSGYDDTQYF
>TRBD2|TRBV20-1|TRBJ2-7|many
TGCAGTGCCCACCGTGGGACTAGGAGTGGCGAGCAGTACTTC
CSAHRGTRSGEQYF
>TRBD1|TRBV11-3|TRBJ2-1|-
TGTGCCAGCAGCTTAGTAGTACAGGGGGGACTCAATGAGCAGTTCTTC
CASSLVVQGGLNEQFF
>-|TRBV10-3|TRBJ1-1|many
TGTGCCATCAGGGATGGGACAACGAACACTGAAGCTTTCTTT
CAIRDGTTNTEAFF